The TCR beta chain described here comes from a study of shared clonotypes between healthy human individuals. Profiled with immunoSEQ multiplex PCR; TCRdb holds only in-frame clones, not every one. This table holds 800,000 to 950,000 clones, about 96% found once. Germline CDR1 and CDR2: SEHNR and FQNEAQ (reference sequence). The V and J ends lost 4 bases and 4 bases respectively, with 16 bases between them. The CDR3 loop spans 15 amino acids. Cells designated naive CD8 were CD45RO-negative and were positively selected for CCR7, with terminally differentiated effector memory CD45RA+ cells excluded. The sequence came from a man aged 25 to 45 in good health. The sample consisted of naive CD8+ T cells sorted from blood. This chain connects TRBV7-9 to TRBJ1-2, with D unresolved. CDR3 region: CASSSPNRASYGYTF. For the CDR3, the DNA is TGTGCCAGCAGCTCCCCAAACCGGGCGAGCTATGGCTACACCTTC.